The following is a T cell receptor (beta chain) sequence with its context. These data belong to a study of control samples from healthy donors and cancer patients. Libraries were prepared by immunoSEQ multiplex PCR; TCRdb keeps only in-frame clonotypes and omits some of them. The sample holds about 100,000 clones; roughly 91% are singletons and the top ten take 7.8%. Per the germline V gene, CDR1 is LNHDA and CDR2 is SQIVND (reference sequence). Trimming cost V 6 bases and J 0 bases, with 14 bases left between them. The CDR3 is 15 amino acids. Sequencing used blood. V usage is TRBV19 and J usage is TRBJ1-1; D possibly corresponds to TRBD1 (6 bases). This TCR was sampled from a man younger than 45 in good health. CDR3 DNA: TGTGCCAGTAGACTCTCAGGGGAGATGAACACTGAAGCTTTCTTT. Its translation: CASRLSGEMNTEAFF.